Following are 28 T cell receptor beta chains from one sample sequenced in a study of long-term antiretroviral therapy in people with HIV. The assay, immunoSEQ v3.0, was run at survey level. Some clones are missing from TCRdb's copy, which holds only in-frame ones; the method was immunoSEQ multiplex PCR. The sample shows 20,000 or so clones, more than 70% of them seen only once. This material consisted of unsorted PBMCs, taken 0.5 years before starting antiretroviral therapy. These receptors were collected from a man aged 18 to 29 with HIV.

The chain combines TRBV4-1 with TRBJ2-1; TRBD1 might be the D (5 bases). CDR3 length: 16 amino acids. Germline CDR1 MGHRA, CDR2 YSYEKL. The germline V and J ends were trimmed by 6 bases and 0 bases, with 15 bases remaining between them. This CDR3 reads CASRIQTEGSYNEQFF. CDR3 nucleotide sequence: TGCGCCAGCAGGATCCAGACAGAAGGCTCCTACAATGAGCAGTTCTTC.

This sequence joins TRBV9 and TRBJ2-7; no firm D call. V lost 0 bases and J 0 bases, leaving 10 bases between the germline ends. The CDR3 length is 15 residues. Germline V gene data show CDR1 as SGDLS and CDR2 as YYNGEE. The CDR3 DNA follows: TGTGCCAGCAGCGTAGGTTCGGGCCCCTCCTACGAGCAGTACTTC. Its translation: CASSVGSGPSYEQYF.

This clone was detected once. This chain links TRBV6-5 with TRBJ1-1; D is ambiguous. The CDR3 runs 13 residues. Germline-derived CDR1 and CDR2 are MNHEY and SVGAGI. The ends were cut back, 5 bases at V and 2 bases at J, with 9 bases in the middle. CDR3 bases: TGTGCCAGCAGTCCTGGACTTAACACTGAAGCTTTCTTT. Its protein is CASSPGLNTEAFF.

This clone has a handful of counts. The chain combines TRBV2 with TRBJ2-2, with 7 positions matching TRBD1. CDR1 is SNHLY, CDR2 FYNNEI, per germline. This CDR3 spans 13 amino acids. Trimming cost V 5 bases and J 5 bases; bases outside gene matches: 2. CDR3 in amino acids: CASSLQGTGELFF. The DNA of the CDR3 is TGTGCCAGCAGTCTACAGGGGACCGGGGAGCTGTTTTTT.

The J gene is TRBJ1-1, the V gene TRBV5-1; D call uncertain. The CDR3 length is 15 residues. Per germline, CDR1 SGHRS and CDR2 YFSETQ. V was shortened by 1 base and J by 6 bases, with 16 bases between the two germline ends. Here the CDR3 DNA reads TGCGCCAGCAGCTTGAGACGGGGTGTTGGCGCTGAAGCTTTCTTT. Amino acids: CASSLRRGVGAEAFF.

CDR3 sequence reads: CASSVGTGTYEQYF. DNA of the CDR3: TGCGCCAGCAGCGTGGGGACAGGGACCTACGAGCAGTACTTC. The chain employs TRBV5-1 and TRBJ2-7; 9 bases match TRBD1. Per germline, CDR1 SGHRS and CDR2 YFSETQ. This CDR3 has 14 residues. The V segment lost 4 bases and the J segment 2 bases; nucleotides outside the gene matches: 4.

This chain joins TRBV10-3 and TRBJ2-3, with 13 bases matching TRBD2. In germline, CDR1 is ENHRY, CDR2 SYGVKD. This CDR3 region has 16 residues. Germline trimming cut 6 bases from V and 0 bases from J; bases unmatched to any gene: 3. CDR3 nucleotides: TGTGCCATCAGGCAACTAGCGGGGGGGAGCACAGATACGCAGTATTTT. Amino acids: CAIRQLAGGSTDTQYF.

The rearrangement links TRBV18 to TRBJ1-2; 9 nucleotides line up with TRBD1. Germline loops: CDR1 KGHSH, CDR2 LQKENI. Trimming at V came to 6 bases and at J to 7 bases, leaving 6 bases not matched to a gene. The CDR3 consists of 13 residues. The CDR3 nucleotides read TGTGCCAGCTCCCTTGGACAGGGGTCTGGCTACACCTTC. It translates to CASSLGQGSGYTF.

This clone was recorded a few times. The chain employs TRBV11-2 and TRBJ1-2, with D unresolved. The CDR3 contains 13 residues. The germline V and J ends were trimmed by 5 bases and 4 bases, with 11 bases remaining between them. Per the germline V gene, CDR1 is SGHAT and CDR2 is FQNNGV. Here the CDR3 DNA reads TGTGCCAGCAGCCAGACCCCGCGCTATGGCTACACCTTC. Translation: CASSQTPRYGYTF.

J is TRBJ2-5 and V is TRBV11-2; no clear D gene. The CDR3 is 14 residues long. Germline V gene sequence: CDR1 SGHAT, CDR2 FQNNGV. Trimming shortened V by 3 bases and J by 0 bases, and 8 bases separated the two germline ends. CDR3 nucleotides: TGTGCCAGCAGCTTCGAAGGAGACCAAGAGACCCAGTACTTC. Translated: CASSFEGDQETQYF.

This chain links TRBV5-6 with TRBJ1-2; TRBD1 might be the D (6 bases). In germline, CDR1 is SGHDT, CDR2 YYEEEE. V was trimmed by 0 bases and J by 6 bases, leaving 12 bases between them. The CDR3 has 14 amino acids. The CDR3 DNA sequence: TGTGCCAGCAGCTTGGGTCAGGGGAAGGATGGCTACACCTTC. It yields the protein CASSLGQGKDGYTF.

CDR3 residues: CASSLSGTANTEAFF. The CDR3 nucleotides read TGCGCCAGCAGCTTGTCCGGGACAGCGAACACTGAAGCTTTCTTT. The chain has TRBV5-1 and TRBJ1-1; 7 bases map to TRBD1. V shed 1 base, J shed 1 base, and the junction held 4 bases outside the gene matches. CDR1 is SGHRS, CDR2 YFSETQ, per germline. The CDR3 is 15 residues long.

The V call is TRBV5-1, the J call TRBJ2-7, with D perhaps TRBD2 (5 bases). Trimming took off 0 bases at V and 3 bases at J, with 7 bases between the two ends. CDR3 length: 13 amino acids. The germline V gene has CDR1 SGHRS and CDR2 YFSETQ. CDR3 protein: CASSLAEGYEQYF. The CDR3 region has the DNA TGCGCCAGCAGCTTGGCCGAGGGCTACGAGCAGTACTTC.

The rearrangement uses TRBV2 and TRBJ1-1, with D perhaps TRBD1 (6 bases). V was trimmed by 6 bases and J by 3 bases, leaving 11 bases between them. This CDR3 has 13 amino acids. Looked up from germline, CDR1 is SNHLY and CDR2 is FYNNEI. Here the CDR3 reads CASSHREHTEAFF. CDR3 in DNA: TGTGCCAGCAGCCACAGGGAACACACTGAAGCTTTCTTT.

The chain employs TRBV15 and TRBJ1-4, with TRBD1 as a possible D gene (5 bases). From germline, CDR1 is LNHNV and CDR2 YYDKDF (reference sequence). The V end lost 1 base, the J end lost 0 bases, and 18 bases lay between the germline ends. There are 19 residues in the CDR3. Here the CDR3 DNA reads TGTGCCACCAGCAGAGCACGGGGCCGTGACGGAGCAACTAATGAAAAACTGTTTTTT. Amino acid sequence: CATSRARGRDGATNEKLFF.

The chain has TRBV5-1 and TRBJ2-7; possible D gene TRBD1, 7 bases. This CDR3 has 15 amino acids. Trimming cost V 4 bases and J 2 bases, with 16 bases left between them. Germline CDR1 reads SGHRS; CDR2 reads YFSETQ. The CDR3 loop reads CASSPTTGRTYEQYF. In DNA form, the CDR3 reads TGCGCCAGCAGCCCTACGACAGGGAGGACCTACGAGCAGTACTTC. Looking up the rest from reference TRBV5-1 and TRBJ2-7 gives the full variable domain: KAGVTQTPRYLIKTRGQQVTLSCSPISGHRSVSWYQQTPGQGLQFLFEYFSETQRNKGNFPGRFSGRQFSNSRSEMNVSTLELGDSALYLCASSPTTGRTYEQYFGPGTRLTVT.

The V and J genes are TRBV7-2 and TRBJ1-2; D gene unclear. Germline CDR1 and CDR2: SGHTA and FQGNSA. The CDR3 totals 14 residues. Trimming shortened V by 5 bases and J by 2 bases, and 12 bases separated the two germline ends. CDR3 amino acids: CASSPAPWNYGYTF. CDR3 DNA: TGTGCCAGCAGCCCGGCGCCTTGGAACTATGGCTACACCTTC. The variable domain in full, completed from reference TRBV7-2 and TRBJ1-2, reads GAGVSQSPSNKVTEKGKDVELRCDPISGHTALYWYRQSLGQGLEFLIYFQGNSAPDKSGLPSDRFSAERTGGSVSTLTIQRTQQEDSAVYLCASSPAPWNYGYTFGSGTRLTVV.

This clone has just a few counts. The CDR3 nucleotides are TGTGCCAGCAGCGTAGTGGCGGGATCCTACAATGAGCAGTTCTTC. It specifies CASSVVAGSYNEQFF. V usage is TRBV9 and J usage is TRBJ2-1; a possible D gene is TRBD2 (6 bases). The germline gives CDR1 SGDLS, CDR2 YYNGEE. The CDR3 spans 15 residues. Trimming stripped 0 bases from V and 1 base from J, with 8 bases between.

This chain links TRBV19 with TRBJ1-5; 7 positions match TRBD1. V dropped 6 bases and J dropped 5; count of bases not matched to a gene: 10. The CDR3 sequence is 15 residues long. CDR1 is LNHDA, CDR2 SQIVND, per germline (reference sequence). The CDR3 coding sequence is TGTGCCAGTAGCACTAAGGACAGGTGGGATCAGCCCCAGCATTTT. As protein: CASSTKDRWDQPQHF.

The chain is built from TRBV27 and TRBJ2-3; D unclear. Germline loops: CDR1 MNHEY, CDR2 SMNVEV (reference sequence). This CDR3 is 15 amino acids long. Trimming stripped 2 bases from V and 2 bases from J, with 11 bases between. The CDR3 protein is CASSLAHPPTDTQYF. For the CDR3, the DNA is TGTGCCAGCAGTTTAGCCCACCCACCCACAGATACGCAGTATTTT.

The J gene is TRBJ2-3, the V gene TRBV4-1; the D gene is possibly TRBD1 (6 bases). V shed 0 bases and J shed 5 bases, with 6 bases lying between them. CDR1 and CDR2 (germline): MGHRA, YSYEKL. The CDR3 extends over 13 amino acids. The CDR3 region is CASSQDRGDTQYF. In nucleotides, the CDR3 is TGCGCCAGCAGCCAAGACAGGGGAGATACGCAGTATTTT.

The chain combines TRBV5-6 with TRBJ2-1, with D possibly being TRBD2 (6 bases). CDR1 is SGHDT, CDR2 YYEEEE, per germline. The CDR3 sequence is 15 residues long. The V gene lost 7 bases and the J gene lost 2 bases, with 16 bases spanning the gap. CDR3 loop: CASAMGGRPYNEQFF. The CDR3 DNA reads as TGTGCCAGCGCTATGGGGGGAAGACCCTACAATGAGCAGTTCTTC.

The chain recombines TRBV15 with TRBJ1-1; the D is unclear. CDR3 size: 12 residues. V was clipped by 5 bases and J by 1 base, with 5 bases between them. Germline V gene sequence: CDR1 LNHNV, CDR2 YYDKDF (reference sequence). The CDR3 here is CATSVENTEAFF. Here the CDR3 DNA reads TGTGCCACCAGCGTAGAGAACACTGAAGCTTTCTTT. Full variable domain (outside the CDR3, taken from reference TRBV15 and TRBJ1-1): DAMVIQNPRYQVTQFGKPVTLSCSQTLNHNVMYWYQQKSSQAPKLLFHYYDKDFNNEADTPDNFQSRRPNTSFCFLDIRSPGLGDTAMYLCATSVENTEAFFGQGTRLTVV.

This chain connects TRBV19 to TRBJ1-1, with TRBD1 identical over 7 bases. The CDR3 is made up of 14 amino acids. With 8 bases clipped from V and 1 base from J, the junction kept 7 bases outside the gene matches. The germline V gene encodes CDR1 LNHDA and CDR2 SQIVND (reference sequence). CDR3 residues: CASAQGVGNTEAFF. The CDR3 DNA reads TGTGCCAGTGCCCAGGGGGTGGGGAACACTGAAGCTTTCTTT.

V gene TRBV10-3 combines with J gene TRBJ1-2; D is unclear. This CDR3 is built from 14 residues. Trimming took 6 bases from V and 2 from J, leaving 13 bases between them. Germline assignment: CDR1 ENHRY and CDR2 SYGVKD. In nucleotides, the CDR3 is TGTGCCATCAGAAAGCGAGGCGAGAACTATGGCTACACCTTC. This sequence encodes CAIRKRGENYGYTF.

The rearrangement links TRBV5-1 to TRBJ1-4; no definite D call. Germline V gene sequence: CDR1 SGHRS, CDR2 YFSETQ. V was clipped by 4 bases and J by 4 bases, with 11 bases between them. The CDR3 contains 14 residues. CDR3 DNA: TGCGCCAGCAGCCCCGGACGGAATAATGAAAAACTGTTTTTT. This translates into CASSPGRNNEKLFF.

This clone has only a few counts. This rearrangement joins TRBV9 to TRBJ2-2; TRBD1 agrees at 10 bases. Germline V gives CDR1 SGDLS, CDR2 YYNGEE. V lost 7 bases, J lost 5 bases, and 8 bases stayed unmatched. This CDR3 is 15 amino acids long. Here the CDR3 reads CASSPTGGATGELFF. In nucleotides, the CDR3 is TGTGCCAGCTCTCCGACAGGGGGCGCGACCGGGGAGCTGTTTTTT.

J is TRBJ2-7 and V is TRBV28, with D perhaps assigned TRBD1 or TRBD2 (5 bases each). Trimming removed 7 bases at V and 4 bases at J, with 17 bases between. This CDR3 contains 14 residues. Germline loops: CDR1 MDHEN, CDR2 SYDVKM. CDR3 nucleotides: TGTGCCAGCACCCCAGAGGTATGGGGGTACGAGCAGTACTTC. It is translated as CASTPEVWGYEQYF.